The T cell receptor beta chain described here comes from a study of blood T cell repertoires in COVID-19. About the research overall: The United States, Italy and Spain provided the acute and convalescent COVID-19 samples. T cells, B-cell-depleted T cells, or PBMCs provided the cDNA or gDNA that served as material.

V lost 5 bases and J lost 0, with 11 bases in between. Germline V gene lookup returns CDR1 MDHEN and CDR2 SYDVKM. There are 15 residues in the CDR3. This clone occurred a few times. Authors' processing steps: Amplifying reference gene primers gave estimates of nucleated cell counts. Clones were read by immunoSEQ multiplex PCR, and TCRdb kept only the in-frame ones, dropping some. That table is the source of V, J and clone size, and D and trimming were worked out from the DNA. Among nearly 95,000 clones listed, roughly 79% were seen once. The sample consisted of peripheral blood. This TCR derives from a human donor in a cohort sampled during active COVID-19. The genes are TRBV28 and TRBJ1-5; D perhaps matches TRBD1 (5 bases). The CDR3 sequence is CASSPRGLSNQPQHF. In nucleotides, the CDR3 is TGTGCCAGCAGTCCGAGGGGACTTAGCAATCAGCCCCAGCATTTT.